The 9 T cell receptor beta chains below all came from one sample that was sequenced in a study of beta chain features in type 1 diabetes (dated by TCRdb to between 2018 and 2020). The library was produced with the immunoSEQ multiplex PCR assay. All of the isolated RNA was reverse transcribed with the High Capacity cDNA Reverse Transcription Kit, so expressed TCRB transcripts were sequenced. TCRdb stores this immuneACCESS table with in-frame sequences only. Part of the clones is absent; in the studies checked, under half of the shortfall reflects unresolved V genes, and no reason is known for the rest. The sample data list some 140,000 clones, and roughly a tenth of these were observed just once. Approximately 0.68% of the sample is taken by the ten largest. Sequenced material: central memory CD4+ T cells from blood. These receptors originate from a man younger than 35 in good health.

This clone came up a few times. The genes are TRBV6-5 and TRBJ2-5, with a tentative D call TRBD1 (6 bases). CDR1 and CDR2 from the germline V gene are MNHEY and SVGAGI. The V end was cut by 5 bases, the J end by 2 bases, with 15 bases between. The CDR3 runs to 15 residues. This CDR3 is CASSPRWGLQETQYF. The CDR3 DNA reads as TGTGCCAGCAGTCCCAGATGGGGGCTACAAGAGACCCAGTACTTC.

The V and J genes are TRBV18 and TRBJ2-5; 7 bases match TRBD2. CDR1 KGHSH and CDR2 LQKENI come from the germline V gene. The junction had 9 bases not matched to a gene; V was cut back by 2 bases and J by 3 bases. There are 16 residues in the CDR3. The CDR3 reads CASSPRLADLEETQYF. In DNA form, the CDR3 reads TGTGCCAGCTCACCAAGGCTAGCGGATTTAGAAGAGACCCAGTACTTC.

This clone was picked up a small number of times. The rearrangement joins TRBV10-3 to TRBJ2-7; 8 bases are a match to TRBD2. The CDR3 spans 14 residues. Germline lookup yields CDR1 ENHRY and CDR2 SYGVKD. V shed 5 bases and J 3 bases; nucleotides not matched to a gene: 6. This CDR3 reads CAISRTSLFYEQYF. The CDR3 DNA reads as TGTGCCATCAGTCGGACTAGCCTTTTCTACGAGCAGTACTTC.

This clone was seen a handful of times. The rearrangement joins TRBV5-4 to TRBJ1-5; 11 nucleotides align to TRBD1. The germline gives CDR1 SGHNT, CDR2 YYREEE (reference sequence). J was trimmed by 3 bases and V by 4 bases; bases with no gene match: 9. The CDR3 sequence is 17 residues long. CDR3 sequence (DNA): TGTGCCAGCAGCAAAACCGGGACAGGGGGTTTCAATCAGCCCCAGCATTTT. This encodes CASSKTGTGGFNQPQHF.

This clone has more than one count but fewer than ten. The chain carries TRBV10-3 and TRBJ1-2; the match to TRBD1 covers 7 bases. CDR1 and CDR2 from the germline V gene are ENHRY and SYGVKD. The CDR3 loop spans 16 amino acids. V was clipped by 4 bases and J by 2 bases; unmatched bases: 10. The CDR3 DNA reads TGTGCCATCAGTGGCGGGGGGCTACAGGGGAACTATGGCTACACCTTC. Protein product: CAISGGGLQGNYGYTF.

The CDR3 nucleotides are TGCGCCAGCAGCCAATTTGGACAAAAGAACACTGAAGCTTTCTTT. Protein: CASSQFGQKNTEAFF. The rearrangement links TRBV4-1 to TRBJ1-1; tentatively, D is TRBD1 (5 bases). This CDR3 spans 15 amino acids. From germline, CDR1 is MGHRA and CDR2 YSYEKL. V shed 2 bases and J shed 1 base, with 11 bases lying between them.

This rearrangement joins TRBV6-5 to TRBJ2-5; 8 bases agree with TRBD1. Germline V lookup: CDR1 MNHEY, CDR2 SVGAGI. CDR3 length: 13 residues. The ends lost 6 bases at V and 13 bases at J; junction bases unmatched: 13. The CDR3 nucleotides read TGTGCCAGCAGCCCCCAGGGGGCGCGGATTGGGTACTTC. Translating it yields CASSPQGARIGYF.

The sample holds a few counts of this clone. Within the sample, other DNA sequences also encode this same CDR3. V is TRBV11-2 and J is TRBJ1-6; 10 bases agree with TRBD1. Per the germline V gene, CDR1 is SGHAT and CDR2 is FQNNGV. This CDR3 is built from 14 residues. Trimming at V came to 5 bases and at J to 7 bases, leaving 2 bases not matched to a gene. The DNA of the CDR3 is TGTGCCAGCAGCAGGACAGGGGGAAATTCACCCCTCCACTTT. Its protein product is CASSRTGGNSPLHF.

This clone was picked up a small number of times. CDR3 sequence: CATSRARGQGTDTQYF. In DNA, the CDR3 is TGTGCCACCAGCAGAGCTCGTGGACAGGGCACAGATACGCAGTATTTT. This chain connects TRBV15 to TRBJ2-3, with 7 nucleotides matching TRBD1. This CDR3 is built from 16 residues. Germline CDR1 and CDR2: LNHNV and YYDKDF (reference sequence). The trim removed 1 base at V and 1 base at J, leaving 5 bases unmatched. Using reference TRBV15 and TRBJ2-3 for the parts outside the CDR3, the full variable domain is DAMVIQNPRYQVTQFGKPVTLSCSQTLNHNVMYWYQQKSSQAPKLLFHYYDKDFNNEADTPDNFQSRRPNTSFCFLDIRSPGLGDTAMYLCATSRARGQGTDTQYFGPGTRLTVL.